This passage covers 9 T cell receptor beta chains from one sample sequenced in a study of STAT5B mutations in CD4+ large granular lymphocyte leukemia. TCRdb's table, derived via immunoSEQ multiplex PCR, lists solely in-frame clones and lacks some. The sample consists of 25,000 to 35,000 clones, about three quarters of them appearing once. Sequenced sample: CD4+ T cells from blood buffy coats. All receptors derive from a human donor in good health.

The chain combines TRBV11-3 with TRBJ2-2; D unclear. The CDR3 extends over 14 amino acids. CDR1 and CDR2 (germline): SGHNT, YENEEA. Trimming removed 1 base at V and 0 bases at J, with 3 bases between. CDR3 sequence (DNA): TGTGCCAGCAGCTTAGGAGCGAACACCGGGGAGCTGTTTTTT. This gives the protein CASSLGANTGELFF.

The V call is TRBV4-1, the J call TRBJ1-2; no reliable D call. Germline values: CDR1 MGHRA, CDR2 YSYEKL. This CDR3 spans 14 amino acids. V was clipped by 3 bases and J by 7 bases, with 15 bases between them. The chain's CDR3 is CASSQMRAGPGYTF. For the CDR3, the DNA is TGCGCCAGCAGCCAGATGCGGGCTGGGCCTGGCTACACCTTC.

The table lists this clone with a few counts. This rearrangement joins TRBV19 to TRBJ1-1; TRBD1 agrees at 7 bases. The germline CDR1 and CDR2 sequences are LNHDA and SQIVND (reference sequence). V lost 7 bases, J lost 4 bases, and 6 bases stayed unmatched. The CDR3 extends over 13 amino acids. The CDR3 DNA is TGTGCCAGTACCCCGACAGGGTTCACTGAAGCTTTCTTT. Amino acids: CASTPTGFTEAFF. The full variable domain, with the rest looked up from reference TRBV19 and TRBJ1-1, is DGGITQSPKYLFRKEGQNVTLSCEQNLNHDAMYWYRQDPGQGLRLIYYSQIVNDFQKGDIAEGYSVSREKKESFPLTVTSAQKNPTAFYLCASTPTGFTEAFFGQGTRLTVV.

The chain links TRBV7-2 to TRBJ2-3; unclear D gene. Germline CDR1 is SGHTA and CDR2 is FQGNSA. Trimming took off 7 bases at V and 1 base at J, with 12 bases between the two ends. There are 14 residues in the CDR3. CDR3 DNA: TGTGCCAGCACCCTCTTGCTACGCACAGATACGCAGTATTTT. Residues: CASTLLLRTDTQYF. Together with reference TRBV7-2 and TRBJ2-3, the CDR3 gives the full variable domain: GAGVSQSPSNKVTEKGKDVELRCDPISGHTALYWYRQSLGQGLEFLIYFQGNSAPDKSGLPSDRFSAERTGGSVSTLTIQRTQQEDSAVYLCASTLLLRTDTQYFGPGTRLTVL.

This sequence joins TRBV6-1 and TRBJ2-7, with a weak D call TRBD1 (6 bases). The CDR3 loop spans 13 amino acids. CDR1 and CDR2 (germline): MNHNS, SASEGT. V lost 5 bases and J lost 2, with 10 bases in between. The CDR3 reads CASSRRDTYEQYV. DNA of the CDR3: TGTGCCAGCAGTCGCCGGGACACCTACGAGCAGTACGTC.

The chain couples TRBV14 to TRBJ2-3; the match to TRBD2 covers 10 bases. Per the germline V gene, CDR1 is SGHDN and CDR2 is FVKESK. Losses at the gene ends were 10 bases for V and 9 bases for J; bases not matched to a gene: 10. This CDR3 is 13 amino acids long. This CDR3 reads CATRAAGGRTQYF. The CDR3 DNA sequence: TGTGCCACCCGGGCAGCGGGGGGGCGAACGCAGTATTTT. Using reference TRBV14 and TRBJ2-3 for the parts outside the CDR3, the full variable domain is EAGVTQFPSHSVIEKGQTVTLRCDPISGHDNLYWYRRVMGKEIKFLLHFVKESKQDESGMPNNRFLAERTGGTYSTLKVQPAELEDSGVYFCATRAAGGRTQYFGPGTRLTVL.

A few counts support this clone. The genes are TRBV5-4 and TRBJ2-1; 7 bases line up with TRBD1. The germline V gene has CDR1 SGHNT and CDR2 YYREEE (reference sequence). V lost 4 bases and J lost 1; bases outside the gene matches: 5. This CDR3 spans 15 amino acids. The CDR3 protein is CASSLTGSSYNEQFF. The CDR3 bases are TGTGCCAGCAGCCTGACAGGGAGTTCCTACAATGAGCAGTTCTTC.

The V and J genes are TRBV4-3 and TRBJ2-3; no firm D call. CDR3 size: 14 residues. Germline values: CDR1 LGHNA, CDR2 YSLEER. Trimming left V 3 bases short and J 0 bases short, with 7 bases between. The CDR3 sequence is CASSQNPSTDTQYF. CDR3 coding DNA: TGCGCCAGCAGCCAGAATCCTAGCACAGATACGCAGTATTTT.

The chain uses TRBV7-2 and TRBJ2-5; the match to TRBD1 covers 7 bases. The closer fit of TRBJ2-7 to the DNA end suggests the J call may be wrong. The CDR3 loop spans 14 amino acids. Germline lookup yields CDR1 SGHTA and CDR2 FQGNSA. The CDR3 DNA reads as TGTGCCAGCAGCCTAGGAGGACAGGTCCACGAGCAGTACTTC. It is translated as CASSLGGQVHEQYF.